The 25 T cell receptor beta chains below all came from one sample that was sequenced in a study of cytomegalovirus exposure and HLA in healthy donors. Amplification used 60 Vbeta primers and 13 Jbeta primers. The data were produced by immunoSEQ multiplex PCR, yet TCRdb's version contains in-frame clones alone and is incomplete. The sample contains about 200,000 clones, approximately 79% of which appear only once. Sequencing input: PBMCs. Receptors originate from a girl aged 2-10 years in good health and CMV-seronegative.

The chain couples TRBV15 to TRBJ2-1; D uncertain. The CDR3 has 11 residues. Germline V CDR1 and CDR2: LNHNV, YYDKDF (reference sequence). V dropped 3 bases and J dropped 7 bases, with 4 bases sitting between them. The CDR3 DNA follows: TGTGCCACCAGCAGGAGAAATGAGCAGTTCTTC. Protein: CATSRRNEQFF.

CDR3 loop: CASSLTSGGVYEQYF. The CDR3 DNA reads as TGTGCCAGCAGCTTGACTAGCGGGGGGGTTTACGAGCAGTACTTC. The chain uses TRBV11-2 and TRBJ2-7; 14 nucleotides line up with TRBD2. Germline V gene lookup returns CDR1 SGHAT and CDR2 FQNNGV. The CDR3 consists of 15 residues. The V gene end was trimmed by 3 bases and the J gene end by 4 bases; junction bases not matched to a gene: 2.

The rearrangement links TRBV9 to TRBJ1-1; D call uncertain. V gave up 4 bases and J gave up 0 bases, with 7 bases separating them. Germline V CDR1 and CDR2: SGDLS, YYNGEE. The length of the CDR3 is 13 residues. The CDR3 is CASSFKMNTEAFF. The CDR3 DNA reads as TGTGCCAGCAGCTTTAAAATGAACACTGAAGCTTTCTTT.

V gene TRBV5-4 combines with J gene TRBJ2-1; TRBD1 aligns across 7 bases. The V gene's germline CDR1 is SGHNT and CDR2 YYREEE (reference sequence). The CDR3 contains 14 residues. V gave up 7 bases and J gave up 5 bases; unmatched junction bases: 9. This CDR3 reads CASPGAGGNNEQFF. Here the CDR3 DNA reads TGTGCCAGCCCCGGGGCAGGGGGAAACAATGAGCAGTTCTTC. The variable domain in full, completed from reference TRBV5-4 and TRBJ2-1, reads ETGVTQSPTHLIKTRGQQVTLRCSSQSGHNTVSWYQQALGQGPQFIFQYYREEENGRGNFPPRFSGLQFPNYSSELNVNALELDDSALYLCASPGAGGNNEQFFGPGTRLTVL.

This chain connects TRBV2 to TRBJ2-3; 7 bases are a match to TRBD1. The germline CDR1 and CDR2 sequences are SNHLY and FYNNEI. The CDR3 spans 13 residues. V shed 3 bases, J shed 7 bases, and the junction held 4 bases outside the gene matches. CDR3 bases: TGTGCCAGCAGTGACGACAGGGCTAATACGCAGTATTTT. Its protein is CASSDDRANTQYF.

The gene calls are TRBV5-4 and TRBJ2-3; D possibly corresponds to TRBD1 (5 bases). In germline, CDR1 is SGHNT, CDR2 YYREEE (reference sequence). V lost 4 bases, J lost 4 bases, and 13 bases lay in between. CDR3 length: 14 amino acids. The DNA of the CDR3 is TGTGCCAGCAGCGATTTTGGACATTCAGATACGCAGTATTTT. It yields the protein CASSDFGHSDTQYF.

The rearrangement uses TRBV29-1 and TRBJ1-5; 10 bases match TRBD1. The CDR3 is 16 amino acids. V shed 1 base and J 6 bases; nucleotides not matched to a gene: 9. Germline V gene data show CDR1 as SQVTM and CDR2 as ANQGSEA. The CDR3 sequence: CSVEVWCGTGAQPQHF. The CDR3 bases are TGCAGCGTTGAAGTATGGTGCGGGACAGGGGCTCAGCCCCAGCATTTT.

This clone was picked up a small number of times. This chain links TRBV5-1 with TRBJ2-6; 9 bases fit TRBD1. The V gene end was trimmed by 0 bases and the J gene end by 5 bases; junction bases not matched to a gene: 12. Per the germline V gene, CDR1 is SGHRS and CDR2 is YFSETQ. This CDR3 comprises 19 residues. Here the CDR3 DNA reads TGCGCCAGCAGCTTGGGACAGGGGGGATTTTTTTACAGGGCCAACGTCCTGACTTTC. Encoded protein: CASSLGQGGFFYRANVLTF.

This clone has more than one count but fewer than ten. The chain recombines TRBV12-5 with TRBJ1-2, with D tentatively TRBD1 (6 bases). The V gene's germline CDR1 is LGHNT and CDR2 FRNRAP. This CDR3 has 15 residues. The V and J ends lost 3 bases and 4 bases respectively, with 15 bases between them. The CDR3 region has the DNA TGTGCTAGTGGTTTCGTTCACAGGGAGGGCTATGGCTACACCTTC. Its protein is CASGFVHREGYGYTF.

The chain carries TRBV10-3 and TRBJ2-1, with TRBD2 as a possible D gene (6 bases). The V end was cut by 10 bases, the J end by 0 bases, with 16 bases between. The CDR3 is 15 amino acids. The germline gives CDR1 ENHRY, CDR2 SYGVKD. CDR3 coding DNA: TGTGCCAGCTTAGCGGACCTCACCTCCTACAATGAGCAGTTCTTC. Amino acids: CASLADLTSYNEQFF.

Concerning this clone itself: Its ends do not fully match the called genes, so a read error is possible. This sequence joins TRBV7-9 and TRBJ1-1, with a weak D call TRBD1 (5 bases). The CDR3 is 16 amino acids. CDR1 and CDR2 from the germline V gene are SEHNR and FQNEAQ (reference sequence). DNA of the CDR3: TGTTCCAGCAGCTTGGGGTGGGGGGGGGTGAACACTGAAGCTTTCTTT. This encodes CSSSLGWGGVNTEAFF.

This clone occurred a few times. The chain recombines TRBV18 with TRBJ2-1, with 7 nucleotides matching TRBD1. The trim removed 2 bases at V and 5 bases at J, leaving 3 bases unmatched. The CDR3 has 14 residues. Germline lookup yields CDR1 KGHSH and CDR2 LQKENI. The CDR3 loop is CASSPLTGHNEQFF. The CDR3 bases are TGTGCCAGCTCACCATTGACAGGGCACAATGAGCAGTTCTTC.

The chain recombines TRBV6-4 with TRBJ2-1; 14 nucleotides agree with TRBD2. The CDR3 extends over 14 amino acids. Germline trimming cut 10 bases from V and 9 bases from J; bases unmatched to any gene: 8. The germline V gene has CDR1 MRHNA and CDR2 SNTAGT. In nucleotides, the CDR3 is TGTGCCACCTCGACTAGCGGGGGGGCGGGTGAGCAGTTCTTC. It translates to CATSTSGGAGEQFF.

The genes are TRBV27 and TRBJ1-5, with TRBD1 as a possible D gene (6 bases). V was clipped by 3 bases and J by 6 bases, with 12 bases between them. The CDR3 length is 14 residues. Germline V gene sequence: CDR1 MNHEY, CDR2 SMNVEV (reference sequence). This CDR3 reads CASSFTGRSQPQHF. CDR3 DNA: TGTGCCAGCAGTTTTACAGGGCGCTCTCAGCCCCAGCATTTT.

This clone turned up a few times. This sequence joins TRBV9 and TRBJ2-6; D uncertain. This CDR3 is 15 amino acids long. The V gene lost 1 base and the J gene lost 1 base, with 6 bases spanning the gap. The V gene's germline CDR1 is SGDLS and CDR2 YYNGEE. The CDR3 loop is CASSVTSSGANVLTF. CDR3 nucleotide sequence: TGTGCCAGCAGCGTAACCAGTTCTGGGGCCAACGTCCTGACTTTC.

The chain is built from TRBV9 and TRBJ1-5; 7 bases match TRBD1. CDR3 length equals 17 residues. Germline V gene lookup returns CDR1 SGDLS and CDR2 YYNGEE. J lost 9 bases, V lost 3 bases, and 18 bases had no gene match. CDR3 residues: CASSDFWERQGGLPQHF. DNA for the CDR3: TGTGCCAGCAGCGACTTCTGGGAGCGACAGGGTGGTCTGCCCCAGCATTTT.

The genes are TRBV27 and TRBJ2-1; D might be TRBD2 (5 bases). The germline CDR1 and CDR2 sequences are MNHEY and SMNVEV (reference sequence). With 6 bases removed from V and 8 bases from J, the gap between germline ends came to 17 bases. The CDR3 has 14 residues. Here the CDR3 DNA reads TGTGCCAGCAGCCCAACGCGGACGGACTATGAGCAGTTCTTC. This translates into CASSPTRTDYEQFF.

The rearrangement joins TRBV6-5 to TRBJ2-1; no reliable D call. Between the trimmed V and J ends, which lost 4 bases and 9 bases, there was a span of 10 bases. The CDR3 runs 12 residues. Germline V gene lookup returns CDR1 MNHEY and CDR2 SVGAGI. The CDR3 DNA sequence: TGTGCCAGCAGTTCCCTGAGCACTGAGCAGTTCTTC. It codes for CASSSLSTEQFF.

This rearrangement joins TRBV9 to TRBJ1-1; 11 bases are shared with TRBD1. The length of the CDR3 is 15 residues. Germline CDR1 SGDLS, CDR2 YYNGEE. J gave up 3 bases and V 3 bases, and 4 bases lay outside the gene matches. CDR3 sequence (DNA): TGTGCCAGCAGCGAGGGGACAGGGGGGTACACTGAAGCTTTCTTT. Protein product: CASSEGTGGYTEAFF.

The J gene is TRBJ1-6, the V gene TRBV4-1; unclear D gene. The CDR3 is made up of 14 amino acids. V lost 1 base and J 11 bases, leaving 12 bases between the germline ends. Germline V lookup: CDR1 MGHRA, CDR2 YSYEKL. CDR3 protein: CASSQVSEGTPLHF. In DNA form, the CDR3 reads TGCGCCAGCAGCCAAGTCTCGGAGGGAACACCCCTCCACTTT.

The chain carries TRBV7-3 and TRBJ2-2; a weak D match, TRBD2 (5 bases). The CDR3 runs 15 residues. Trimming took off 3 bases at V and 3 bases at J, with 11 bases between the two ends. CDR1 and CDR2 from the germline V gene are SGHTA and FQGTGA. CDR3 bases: TGTGCCAGCAGCTTGAGGGCCTCAGACACCGGGGAGCTGTTTTTT. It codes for CASSLRASDTGELFF.

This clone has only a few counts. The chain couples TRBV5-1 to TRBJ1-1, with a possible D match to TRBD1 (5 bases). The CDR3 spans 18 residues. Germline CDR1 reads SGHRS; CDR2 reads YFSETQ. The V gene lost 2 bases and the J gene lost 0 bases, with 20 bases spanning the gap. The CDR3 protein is CASSFYAAGRMMNTEAFF. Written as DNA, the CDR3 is TGCGCCAGCAGCTTTTATGCTGCGGGACGGATGATGAACACTGAAGCTTTCTTT.

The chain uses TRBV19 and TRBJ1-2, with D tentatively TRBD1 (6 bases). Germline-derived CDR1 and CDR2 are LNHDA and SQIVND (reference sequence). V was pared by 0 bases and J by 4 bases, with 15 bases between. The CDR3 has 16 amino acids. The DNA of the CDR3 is TGTGCCAGTAGTATAGATGGGGGGGCCGACCTCTATGGCTACACCTTC. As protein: CASSIDGGADLYGYTF.

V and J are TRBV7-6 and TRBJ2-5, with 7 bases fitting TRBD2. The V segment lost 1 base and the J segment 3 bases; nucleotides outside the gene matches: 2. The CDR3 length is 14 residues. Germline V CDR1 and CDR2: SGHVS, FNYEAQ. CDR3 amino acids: CASSLEAGEETQYF. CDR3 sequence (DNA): TGTGCCAGCAGCTTAGAGGCGGGGGAAGAGACCCAGTACTTC.

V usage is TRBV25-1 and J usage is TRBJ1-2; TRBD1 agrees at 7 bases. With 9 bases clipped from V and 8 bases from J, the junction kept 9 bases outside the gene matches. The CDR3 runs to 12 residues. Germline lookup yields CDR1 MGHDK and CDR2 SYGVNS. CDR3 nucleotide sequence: TGTGCCAGTACAACAGGGGAGGAGGGCTACACCTTC. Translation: CASTTGEEGYTF.